This passage covers 3 T cell receptor beta chains from one sample sequenced in a study of regulatory T cells in long-lasting Graves disease. Construction of TCR beta libraries relied on iRepertoire HTBI primers and on Arm-PCR targeting CDR3 regions. TCRdb re-derived calls from the multiplex PCR reads in MiXCR, one entry per CDR3 protein. The sample contains under 300,000 distinct CDR3 sequences, around 18% of which appear only once. Sample time point: newly diagnosed GD, antithyroid drugs for less than 3 months. PBMC RNA was the source of the TCR library. The sample was also reused in another study, on T cells in Graves' hyperthyroidism and ophthalmopathy.

Source: peripheral blood mononuclear cells (PBMCs), taken at new diagnosis, from a patient treated with antithyroid drugs. These TCRs come from a woman aged 30 to 39 with Graves disease.

Ten or more counts support this clonotype. V and J are TRBV2 and TRBJ1-2; 9 nucleotides line up with TRBD1. The germline V gene has CDR1 SNHLY and CDR2 FYNNEI. The CDR3 runs to 15 residues. Losses at the gene ends were 2 bases for V and 3 bases for J; bases not matched to a gene: 4. Written as DNA, the CDR3 is TGTGCCAGCAGTGAAAGGGACAGGGACGACTATGGCTACACCTTC. Its protein product is CASSERDRDDYGYTF. The variable domain in full, with the rest retrieved from reference TRBV2 and TRBJ1-2, is EPEVTQTPSHQVTQMGQEVILRCVPISNHLYFYWYRQILGQKVEFLVSFYNNEISEKSEIFDDQFSVERPDGSNFTLKIRSTKLEDSAMYFCASSERDRDDYGYTFGSGTRLTVV.

This clonotype was picked up many times. CDR3 in DNA: TGCGCCAGCAGCTTGACAGGGATGGTGGAGACCCAGTACTTC. Its protein product is CASSLTGMVETQYF. This chain uses TRBV5-1 with TRBJ2-5; the D gene is possibly TRBD1 (6 bases). Per germline, CDR1 SGHRS and CDR2 YFSETQ. Trimming shortened V by 1 base and J by 5 bases, and 12 bases separated the two germline ends. This CDR3 has 14 residues.

This clonotype was found many times. V gene TRBV5-1 combines with J gene TRBJ1-5; no clear D gene. The CDR3 has 15 amino acids. From germline, CDR1 is SGHRS and CDR2 YFSETQ. V shed 0 bases and J shed 1 base, with 8 bases lying between them. This CDR3 reads CASSLVGESNQPQHF. CDR3 in DNA: TGCGCCAGCAGCTTGGTCGGGGAGAGCAATCAGCCCCAGCATTTT.